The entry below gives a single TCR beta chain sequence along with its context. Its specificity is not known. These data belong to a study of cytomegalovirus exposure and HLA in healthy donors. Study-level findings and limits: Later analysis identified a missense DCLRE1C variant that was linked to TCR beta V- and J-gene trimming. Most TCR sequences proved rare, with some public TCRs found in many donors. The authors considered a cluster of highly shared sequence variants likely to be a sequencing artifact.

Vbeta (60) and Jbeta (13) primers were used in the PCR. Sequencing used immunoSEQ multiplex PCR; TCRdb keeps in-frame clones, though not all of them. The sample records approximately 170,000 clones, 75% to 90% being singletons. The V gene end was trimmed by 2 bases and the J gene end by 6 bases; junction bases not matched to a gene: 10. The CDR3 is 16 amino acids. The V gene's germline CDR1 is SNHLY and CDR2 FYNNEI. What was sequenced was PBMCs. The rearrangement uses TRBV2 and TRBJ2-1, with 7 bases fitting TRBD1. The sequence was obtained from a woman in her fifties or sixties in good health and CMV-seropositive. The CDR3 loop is CASSESTGSFFNEQFF. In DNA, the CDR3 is TGTGCCAGCAGTGAATCGACAGGGTCCTTTTTCAATGAGCAGTTCTTC.